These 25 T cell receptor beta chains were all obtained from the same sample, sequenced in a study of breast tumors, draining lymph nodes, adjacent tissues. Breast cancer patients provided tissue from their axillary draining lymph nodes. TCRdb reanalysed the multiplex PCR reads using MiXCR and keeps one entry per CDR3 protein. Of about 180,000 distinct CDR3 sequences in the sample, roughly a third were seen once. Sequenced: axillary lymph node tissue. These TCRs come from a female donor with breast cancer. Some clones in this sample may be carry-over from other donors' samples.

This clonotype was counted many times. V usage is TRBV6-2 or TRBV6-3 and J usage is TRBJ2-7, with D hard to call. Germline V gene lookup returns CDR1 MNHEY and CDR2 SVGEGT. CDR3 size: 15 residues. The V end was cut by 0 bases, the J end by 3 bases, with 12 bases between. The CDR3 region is CASSYSKGYYYEQYF. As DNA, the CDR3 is TGTGCCAGCAGTTACTCCAAGGGTTACTACTACGAGCAGTACTTC.

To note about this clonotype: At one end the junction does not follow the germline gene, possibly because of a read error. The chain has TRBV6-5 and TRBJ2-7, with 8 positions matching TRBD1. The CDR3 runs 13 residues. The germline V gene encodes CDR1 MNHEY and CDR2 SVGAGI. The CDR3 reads CTSSSEDREGQYF. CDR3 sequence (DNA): TGTACCAGCAGCTCTGAGGACAGGGAAGGGCAGTACTTC.

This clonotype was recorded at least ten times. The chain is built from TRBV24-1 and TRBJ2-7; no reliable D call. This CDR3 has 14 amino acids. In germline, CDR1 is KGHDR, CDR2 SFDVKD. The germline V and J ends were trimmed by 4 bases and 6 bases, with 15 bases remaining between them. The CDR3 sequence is CATSEPSRYAEQYF. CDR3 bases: TGTGCCACCAGTGAGCCTTCTAGGTACGCCGAGCAGTACTTC.

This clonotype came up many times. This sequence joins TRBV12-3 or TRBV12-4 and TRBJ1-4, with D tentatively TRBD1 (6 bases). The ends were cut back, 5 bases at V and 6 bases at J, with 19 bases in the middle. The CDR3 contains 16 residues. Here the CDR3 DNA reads TGTGCCAGCAGTCCTAACGCCTGGAGGGGGTATGAAAAACTGTTTTTT. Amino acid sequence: CASSPNAWRGYEKLFF.

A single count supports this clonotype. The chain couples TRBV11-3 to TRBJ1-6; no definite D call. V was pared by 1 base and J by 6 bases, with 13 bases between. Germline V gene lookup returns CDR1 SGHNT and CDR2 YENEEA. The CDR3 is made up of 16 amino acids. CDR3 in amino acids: CASSLAIGSLNSPLHF. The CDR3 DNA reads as TGTGCCAGCAGCTTAGCGATCGGCAGCCTTAATTCACCCCTCCACTTT.

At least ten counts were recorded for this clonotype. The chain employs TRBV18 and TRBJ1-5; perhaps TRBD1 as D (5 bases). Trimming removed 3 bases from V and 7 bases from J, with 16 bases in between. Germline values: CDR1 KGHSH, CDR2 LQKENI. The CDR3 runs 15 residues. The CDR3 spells CASSPAGGVGQPQHF. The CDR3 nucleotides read TGTGCCAGCTCACCCGCTGGGGGGGTGGGACAGCCCCAGCATTTT.

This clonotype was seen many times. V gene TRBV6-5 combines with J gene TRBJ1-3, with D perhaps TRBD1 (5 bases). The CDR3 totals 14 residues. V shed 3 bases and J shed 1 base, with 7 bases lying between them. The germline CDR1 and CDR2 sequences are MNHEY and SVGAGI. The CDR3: CASSYGTSGNTIYF. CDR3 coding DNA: TGTGCCAGCAGTTATGGGACTTCTGGAAACACCATATATTTT.

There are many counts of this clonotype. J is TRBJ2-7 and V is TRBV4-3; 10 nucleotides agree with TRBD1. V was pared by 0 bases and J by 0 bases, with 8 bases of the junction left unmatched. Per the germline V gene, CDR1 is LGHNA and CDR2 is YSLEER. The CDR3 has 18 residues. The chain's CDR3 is CASSQEGERTGGSYEQYF. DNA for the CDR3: TGCGCCAGCAGCCAAGAGGGGGAGAGGACAGGGGGCTCCTACGAGCAGTACTTC.

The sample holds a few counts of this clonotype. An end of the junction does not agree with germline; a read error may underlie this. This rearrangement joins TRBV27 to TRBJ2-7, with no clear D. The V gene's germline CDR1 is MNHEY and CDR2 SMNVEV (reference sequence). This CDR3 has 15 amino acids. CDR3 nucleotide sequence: TGTGCCAGCCGTTTATACGTCGGCAACTCCTACGAGCAGTACTTC. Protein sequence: CASRLYVGNSYEQYF.

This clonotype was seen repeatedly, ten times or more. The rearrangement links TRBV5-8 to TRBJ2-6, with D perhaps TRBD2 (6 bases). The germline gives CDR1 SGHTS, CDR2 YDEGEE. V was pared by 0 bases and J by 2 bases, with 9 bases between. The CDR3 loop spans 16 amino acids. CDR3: CASSLVGGTGANVLTF. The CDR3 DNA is TGTGCCAGCAGCTTGGTGGGGGGAACTGGGGCCAACGTCCTGACTTTC.

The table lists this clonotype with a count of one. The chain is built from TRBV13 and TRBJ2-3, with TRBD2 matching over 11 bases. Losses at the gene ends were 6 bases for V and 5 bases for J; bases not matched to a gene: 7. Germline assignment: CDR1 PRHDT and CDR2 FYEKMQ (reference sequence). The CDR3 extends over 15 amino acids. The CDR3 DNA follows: TGTGCCAGCAGTCTTAGCGGGGGGGAGGGAGATACGCAGTATTTT. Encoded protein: CASSLSGGEGDTQYF.

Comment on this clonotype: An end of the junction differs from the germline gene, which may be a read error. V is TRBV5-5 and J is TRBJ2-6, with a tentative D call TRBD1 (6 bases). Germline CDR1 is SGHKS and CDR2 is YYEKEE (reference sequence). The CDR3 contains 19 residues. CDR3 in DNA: TGTGCCAGCACCCTCAGTGCCTCAGGGGACCACTCTGGGGCCAACGTCCTGGCTTTC. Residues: CASTLSASGDHSGANVLAF.

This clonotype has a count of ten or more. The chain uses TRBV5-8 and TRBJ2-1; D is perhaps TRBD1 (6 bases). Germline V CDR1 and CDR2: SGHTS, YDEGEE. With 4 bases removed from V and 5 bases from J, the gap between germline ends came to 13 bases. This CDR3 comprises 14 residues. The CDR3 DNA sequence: TGTGCCAGCAGCATAGGACAGTGGGACAATGAGCAGTTCTTC. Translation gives CASSIGQWDNEQFF.

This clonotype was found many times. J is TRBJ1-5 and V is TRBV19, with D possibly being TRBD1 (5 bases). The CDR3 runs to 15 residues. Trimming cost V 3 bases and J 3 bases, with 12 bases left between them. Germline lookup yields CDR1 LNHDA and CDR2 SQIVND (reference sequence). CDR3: CASSIGAWVNQPQHF. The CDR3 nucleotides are TGTGCCAGTAGTATTGGGGCGTGGGTCAATCAGCCCCAGCATTTT.

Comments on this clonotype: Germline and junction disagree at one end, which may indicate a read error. Here the CDR3 reads CAGREAGSSYNEQFF. Here the CDR3 DNA reads TGTGCCGGCAGGGAAGCGGGGAGCTCCTACAATGAGCAGTTCTTC. V usage is TRBV28 and J usage is TRBJ2-1; TRBD2 agrees at 7 bases. The CDR3 is 15 residues long. Looked up from germline, CDR1 is MDHEN and CDR2 is SYDVKM. Full variable domain (rest looked up from reference TRBV28 and TRBJ2-1): DVKVTQSSRYLVKRTGEKVFLECVQDMDHENMFWYRQDPGLGLRLIYFSYDVKMKEKGDIPEGYSVSREKKERFSLILESASTNQTSMYLCAGREAGSSYNEQFFGPGTRLTVL.

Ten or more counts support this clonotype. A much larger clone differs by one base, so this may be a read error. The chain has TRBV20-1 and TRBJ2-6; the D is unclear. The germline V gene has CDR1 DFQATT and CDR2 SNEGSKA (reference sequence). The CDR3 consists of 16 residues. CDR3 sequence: CSARRYHISAANVLTF. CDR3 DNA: TGCAGTGCTAGGCGCTACCACATCTCTGCGGCCAACGTCCTGACTTTC.

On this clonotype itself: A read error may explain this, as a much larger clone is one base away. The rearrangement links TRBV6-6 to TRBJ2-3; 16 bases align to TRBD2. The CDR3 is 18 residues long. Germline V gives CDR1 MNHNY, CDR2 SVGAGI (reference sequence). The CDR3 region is CASSHRGTSGRGADTRYF. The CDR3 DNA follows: TGTGCCAGCAGTCACCGGGGGACTAGCGGGAGGGGGGCAGATACGCGGTATTTT.

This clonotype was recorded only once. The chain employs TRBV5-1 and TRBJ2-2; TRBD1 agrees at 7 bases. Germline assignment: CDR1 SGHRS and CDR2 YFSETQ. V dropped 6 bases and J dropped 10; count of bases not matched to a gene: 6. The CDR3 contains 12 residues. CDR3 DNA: TGCGCCAGCACCACTGGGACAGAGGAGCTGTTTTTT. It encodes CASTTGTEELFF.

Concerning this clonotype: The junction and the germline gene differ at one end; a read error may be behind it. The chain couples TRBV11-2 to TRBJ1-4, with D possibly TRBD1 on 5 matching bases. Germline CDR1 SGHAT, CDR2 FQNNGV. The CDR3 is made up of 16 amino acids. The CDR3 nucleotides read TGTGCCAGCAGCTCCACCTCAGGGTCGGGAAATGAAAAACTGGTTTTT. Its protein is CASSSTSGSGNEKLVF.

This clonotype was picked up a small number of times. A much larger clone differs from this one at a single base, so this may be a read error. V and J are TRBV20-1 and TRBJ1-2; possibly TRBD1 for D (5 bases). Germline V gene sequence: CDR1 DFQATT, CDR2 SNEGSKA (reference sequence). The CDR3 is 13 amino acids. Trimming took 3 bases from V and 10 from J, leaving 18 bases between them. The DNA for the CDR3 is TGCAGTGCTAGCTCAGGGATGGTTAATGCCTACACCTTC. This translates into CSASSGMVNAYTF.

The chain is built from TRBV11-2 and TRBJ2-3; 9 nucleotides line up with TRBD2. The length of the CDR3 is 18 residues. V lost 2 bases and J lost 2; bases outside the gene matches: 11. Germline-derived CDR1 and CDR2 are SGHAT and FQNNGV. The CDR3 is CASSLRPIVAGDTDTQYF. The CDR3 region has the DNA TGTGCCAGCAGCTTACGGCCGATCGTAGCGGGGGACACAGATACGCAGTATTTT. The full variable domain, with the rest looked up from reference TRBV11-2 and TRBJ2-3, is EAGVAQSPRYKIIEKRQSVAFWCNPISGHATLYWYQQILGQGPKLLIQFQNNGVVDDSQLPKDRFSAERLKGVDSTLKIQPAKLEDSAVYLCASSLRPIVAGDTDTQYFGPGTRLTVL.

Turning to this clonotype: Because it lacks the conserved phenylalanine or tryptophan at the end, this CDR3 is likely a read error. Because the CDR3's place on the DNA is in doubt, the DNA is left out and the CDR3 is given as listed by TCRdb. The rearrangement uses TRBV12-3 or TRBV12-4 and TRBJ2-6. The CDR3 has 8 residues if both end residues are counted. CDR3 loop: CASRSTQT.

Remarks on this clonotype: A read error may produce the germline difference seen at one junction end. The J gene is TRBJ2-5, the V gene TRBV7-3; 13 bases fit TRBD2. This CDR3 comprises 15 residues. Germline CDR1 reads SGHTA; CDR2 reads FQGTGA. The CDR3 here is CASSSLAGGRETQHF. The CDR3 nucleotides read TGTGCCAGTAGCTCACTAGCGGGGGGGCGAGAGACCCAGCACTTC.

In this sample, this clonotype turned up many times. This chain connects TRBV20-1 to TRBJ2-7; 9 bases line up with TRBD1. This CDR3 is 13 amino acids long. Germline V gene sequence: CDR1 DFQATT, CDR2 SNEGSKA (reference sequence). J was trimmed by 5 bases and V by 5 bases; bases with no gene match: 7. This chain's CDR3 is CSALGQGRNEQYF. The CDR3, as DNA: TGCAGTGCTCTCGGACAGGGGCGGAACGAGCAGTACTTC.

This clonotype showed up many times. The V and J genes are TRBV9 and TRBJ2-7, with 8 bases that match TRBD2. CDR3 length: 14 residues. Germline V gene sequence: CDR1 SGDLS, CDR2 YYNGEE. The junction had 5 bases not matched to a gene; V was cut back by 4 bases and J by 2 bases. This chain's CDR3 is CASSTHSGTYEQYF. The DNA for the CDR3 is TGTGCCAGCAGCACCCATAGCGGGACCTACGAGCAGTACTTC.